Listed below are T cell receptor beta chains from one sample, sequenced in a study of blood T cell repertoires in COVID-19. Produced via immunoSEQ multiplex PCR; TCRdb's table is partial and in-frame only. The repertoire holds about 160,000 clones, with around 82% as singletons. The sample consisted of peripheral blood. The receptor source for this set is a man aged 60 to 75 with active or convalescent COVID-19. The CDR3 runs from the conserved cysteine through the conserved F or W. A D gene is named only where the DNA matches it firmly. Expanded clones get a size class; other rows say once, few or many, or leave the size out.

V gene: TRBV2; D gene: -; J gene: TRBJ1-2; clone size: once; CDR3 protein: CASSEARVGYTF; CDR3 DNA: TGTGCCAGCAGTGAAGCCCGGGTTGGCTACACCTTC
V gene: TRBV6-5; D gene: -; J gene: TRBJ2-2; clone size: -; CDR3 protein: CASRTGPTRTGELFF; CDR3 DNA: TGTGCCAGCAGAACCGGCCCTACCAGGACCGGGGAGCTGTTTTTT
V gene: TRBV6-6; D gene: -; J gene: TRBJ1-5; clone size: -; CDR3 protein: CASSGVGGNQPQHF; CDR3 DNA: TGTGCCAGCAGCGGAGTCGGAGGGAATCAGCCCCAGCATTTT
V gene: TRBV7-9; D gene: -; J gene: TRBJ2-7; clone size: -; CDR3 protein: CASSGVAEQYF; CDR3 DNA: TGTGCCAGCAGCGGAGTCGCCGAGCAGTACTTC
V gene: TRBV5-4; D gene: -; J gene: TRBJ2-5; clone size: -; CDR3 protein: CASSSILAGETQYF; CDR3 DNA: TGTGCCAGCAGCTCGATTTTGGCTGGTGAGACCCAGTACTTC
V gene: TRBV5-5; D gene: TRBD2; J gene: TRBJ2-3; clone size: -; CDR3 protein: CASSRPGTTTQTQYF; CDR3 DNA: TGTGCCAGCAGCCGTCCCGGGACTACCACCCAGACGCAGTATTTT
V gene: TRBV5-6; D gene: -; J gene: TRBJ1-6; clone size: -; CDR3 protein: CASSSSGGPSSPLHF; CDR3 DNA: TGTGCCAGCAGCTCGTCCGGTGGGCCCAGTTCACCCCTCCACTTT
V gene: TRBV5-1; D gene: TRBD1; J gene: TRBJ1-1; clone size: -; CDR3 protein: CASSPRTTGSTEAFF; CDR3 DNA: TGCGCCAGCAGCCCCAGAACGACAGGGAGCACTGAAGCTTTCTTT
V gene: TRBV15; D gene: TRBD1; J gene: TRBJ1-4; clone size: -; CDR3 protein: CATSRAGQGARGAKLFF; CDR3 DNA: TGTGCCACCAGCAGGGCCGGACAGGGGGCGCGAGGTGCAAAACTGTTTTTT
V gene: TRBV5-5; D gene: -; J gene: TRBJ2-7; clone size: -; CDR3 protein: CASSSTPSDNYEQYF; CDR3 DNA: TGTGCCAGCAGCTCAACCCCGTCGGACAACTACGAGCAGTACTTC
V gene: TRBV11-2; D gene: -; J gene: TRBJ2-7; clone size: -; CDR3 protein: CASSLALGVEQYF; CDR3 DNA: TGTGCCAGCAGCTTAGCTCTGGGCGTCGAGCAGTACTTC
V gene: TRBV10-3; D gene: -; J gene: TRBJ1-4; clone size: -; CDR3 protein: CATLPGIPTENSIGKLFF; CDR3 DNA: TGTGCCACCCTACCGGGAATACCTACCGAAAACTCAATTGGAAAACTGTTTTTT
V gene: TRBV5-8; D gene: -; J gene: TRBJ1-6; clone size: -; CDR3 protein: CASSLRSNSPLHF; CDR3 DNA: TGTGCCAGCAGCCTTAGGAGTAATTCACCCCTCCACTTT